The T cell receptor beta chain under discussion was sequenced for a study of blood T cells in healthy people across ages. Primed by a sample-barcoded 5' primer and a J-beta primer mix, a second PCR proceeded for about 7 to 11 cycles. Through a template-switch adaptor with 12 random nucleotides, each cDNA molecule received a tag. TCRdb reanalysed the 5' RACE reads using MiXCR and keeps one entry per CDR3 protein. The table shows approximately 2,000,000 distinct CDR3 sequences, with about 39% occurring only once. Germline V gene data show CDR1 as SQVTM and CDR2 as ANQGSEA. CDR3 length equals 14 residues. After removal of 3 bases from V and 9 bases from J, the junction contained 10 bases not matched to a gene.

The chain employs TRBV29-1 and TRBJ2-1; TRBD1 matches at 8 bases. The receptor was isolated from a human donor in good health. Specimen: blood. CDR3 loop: CSVDFGRGQGEQFF. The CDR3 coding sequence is TGCAGCGTTGATTTTGGCAGGGGGCAGGGTGAGCAGTTCTTC.